This T cell receptor beta chain comes out of a study of T cell clonotyping in hematopoietic cell transplantation. Between the trimmed V and J ends, which lost 3 bases and 0 bases, there was a span of 6 bases. The germline V gene encodes CDR1 SGDLS and CDR2 YYNGEE. The CDR3 totals 13 residues. Produced via immunoSEQ multiplex PCR; TCRdb's table is partial and in-frame only. The sample shows 35,000 to 50,000 clones, about 95% of them seen only once. V usage is TRBV9 and J usage is TRBJ1-1; D not resolved. The source is a man younger than 45 in good health. Some clones in this sample may be carry-over from other donors' samples. The sample comprised peripheral blood mononuclear cells. CDR3 loop: CASSAGMNTEAFF. Here the CDR3 DNA reads TGTGCCAGCAGCGCCGGAATGAACACTGAAGCTTTCTTT.